This T cell receptor beta chain was identified in a study of blood T cells in healthy people across ages. The CDR3 is made up of 14 amino acids. CDR1 and CDR2 from the germline V gene are SGHDT and YYEEEE. V lost 3 bases and J lost 13, with 17 bases in between. Alongside a J-beta primer mix, a sample-barcoded 5' primer served in a second PCR lasting about 6 to 11 cycles. TCRdb ran MiXCR on the 5' RACE reads and lists one entry per CDR3 protein. The sample includes 700,000 to 950,000 distinct CDR3 sequences, approximately 39% seen only once; the top ten take 20% to 25%. What was sequenced was blood. This rearrangement joins TRBV5-6 to TRBJ1-6, with D tentatively TRBD1 (5 bases). The clonotype was recovered from a woman in her fifties or sixties in good health. CDR3 bases: TGTGCCAGCAGCTCCACGGACAACCTATCCCCCCTCCACTTT. Its protein is CASSSTDNLSPLHF. The full variable domain, in which reference TRBV5-6 and TRBJ1-6 provide the parts outside the CDR3, is DAGVTQSPTHLIKTRGQQVTLRCSPKSGHDTVSWYQQALGQGPQFIFQYYEEEERQRGNFPDRFSGHQFPNYSSELNVNALLLGDSALYLCASSSTDNLSPLHFGNGTRLTVT.